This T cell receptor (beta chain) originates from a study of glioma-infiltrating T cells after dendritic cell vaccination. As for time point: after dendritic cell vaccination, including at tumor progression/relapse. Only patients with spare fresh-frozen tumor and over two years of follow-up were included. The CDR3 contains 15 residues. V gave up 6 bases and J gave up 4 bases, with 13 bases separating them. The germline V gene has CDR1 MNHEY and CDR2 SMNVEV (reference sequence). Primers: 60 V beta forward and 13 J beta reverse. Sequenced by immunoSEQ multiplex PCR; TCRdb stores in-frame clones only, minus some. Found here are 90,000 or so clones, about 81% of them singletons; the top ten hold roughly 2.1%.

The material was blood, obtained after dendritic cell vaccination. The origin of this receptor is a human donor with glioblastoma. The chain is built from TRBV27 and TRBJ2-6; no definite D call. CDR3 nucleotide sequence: TGTGCCAGCAGCCCCATGCGATCGGGGGCCAACGTCCTGACTTTC. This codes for CASSPMRSGANVLTF.